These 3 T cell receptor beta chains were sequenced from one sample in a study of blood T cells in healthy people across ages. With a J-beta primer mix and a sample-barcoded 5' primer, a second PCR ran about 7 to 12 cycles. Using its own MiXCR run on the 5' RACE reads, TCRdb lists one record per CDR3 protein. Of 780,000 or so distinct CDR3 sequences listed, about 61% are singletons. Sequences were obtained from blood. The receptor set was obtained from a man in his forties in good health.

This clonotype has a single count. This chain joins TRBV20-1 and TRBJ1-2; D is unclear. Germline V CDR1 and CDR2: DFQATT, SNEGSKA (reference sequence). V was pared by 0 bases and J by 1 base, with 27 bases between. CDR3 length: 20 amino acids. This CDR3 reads CSARDRVTTAGSPFNYGYTF. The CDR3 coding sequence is TGCAGTGCTAGAGATCGGGTTACTACTGCTGGCTCTCCTTTTAACTATGGCTACACCTTC.

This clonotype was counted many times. CDR3 bases: TGTGCCAGCAGTGATGGGGTTAATCGCCGCGATGGCTACACCTTC. Translation: CASSDGVNRRDGYTF. The chain recombines TRBV25-1 with TRBJ1-2; D is unclear. This CDR3 is 15 amino acids long. Germline V gives CDR1 MGHDK, CDR2 SYGVNS. V gave up 3 bases and J gave up 6 bases, with 17 bases separating them.

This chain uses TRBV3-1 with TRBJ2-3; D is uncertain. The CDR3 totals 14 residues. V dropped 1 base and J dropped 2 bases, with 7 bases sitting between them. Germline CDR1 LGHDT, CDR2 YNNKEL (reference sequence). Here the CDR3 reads CASSQGHFTDTQYF. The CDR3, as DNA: TGTGCCAGCAGCCAAGGACACTTCACAGATACGCAGTATTTT.